The entry below gives a single T cell receptor (beta chain) sequence along with its context. The data were produced by immunoSEQ multiplex PCR, yet TCRdb's version contains in-frame clones alone and is incomplete. Among 300,000 to 350,000 clones, approximately 88% were seen once, and the ten largest hold less than 5.5%. This sample is drawn from a study of blood T cell repertoires in COVID-19. Study context: The United States, Italy and Spain were the sources of the acute and convalescent COVID-19 samples.

The participants were between about 18 and 95 years old and came from about two dozen US areas. Cohorts were assigned according to the clinical history that participants reported. For recovered donors of Cohort 3, there were two negative PCRs, clearance, or symptom resolution. V lost 2 bases and J lost 6; bases outside the gene matches: 11. Looked up from germline, CDR1 is MGHRA and CDR2 is YSYEKL. The CDR3 has 17 amino acids. Sequencing used PBMCs or T cells enriched from blood (not recorded which). The source is a man aged 30 to 39 who had recovered from COVID-19. V usage is TRBV4-1 and J usage is TRBJ2-7, with TRBD1 matching over 12 bases. CDR3 protein: CASSQPKGQGAAGEQYF. The CDR3 region has the DNA TGCGCCAGCAGCCAACCTAAGGGACAGGGGGCCGCGGGCGAGCAGTACTTC.